This T cell receptor (beta chain) was identified during a study of T cells in Graves' hyperthyroidism and ophthalmopathy. There were TCR beta CDR3 regions amplified from RNA transcripts. HTBI primers drove first-round RT-PCR of the TCR CDR3. TCRdb reprocessed the multiplex PCR reads with MiXCR, giving one entry per CDR3 protein. In the table there are a few hundred thousand distinct CDR3 sequences, about 43% of which are singletons. The CDR3 consists of 15 residues. V was pared by 7 bases and J by 5 bases, with 20 bases between. This clonotype was observed many times. The authors deemed Graves' hyperthyroidism stable absent ophthalmopathy progression within 18 months.

The chain links TRBV12-3 or TRBV12-4 to TRBJ2-5, with D perhaps being TRBD1 or TRBD2 (5 bases each). This clonotype was sampled from a woman aged 18-29 years with Graves' hyperthyroidism. Specimen: peripheral blood or thyroid tissue (not recorded which). CDR3 sequence reads: CASTRRGRVWETQYF. The DNA for the CDR3 is TGTGCCAGCACCAGACGGGGCAGGGTCTGGGAGACCCAGTACTTC.